This is a list of T cell receptor beta chains from one sample in a study of blood T cell repertoires in COVID-19. Assay used: immunoSEQ multiplex PCR; TCRdb lists only in-frame clones, some missing. The sample lists around 58,000 clones; over 80% were seen once. The material sequenced was peripheral blood. The receptor set was obtained from a woman aged 55-75 years with active or convalescent COVID-19. CDR3s include the opening cysteine and the closing phenylalanine or tryptophan. D genes are given only for firm matches. Clone size is not always given. Where it is, it says once, few, many or a class for expanded clones.

clone size	J gene	V gene	D gene	CDR3 DNA	CDR3 protein
.	TRBJ2-3	TRBV24-1	TRBD1	TGTGCCACCAGTGATCCCTCCGGGACAGCTACAGATACGCAGTATTTT	CATSDPSGTATDTQYF
.	TRBJ1-2	TRBV3-1/TRBV3-2	.	TGTGCCAGCAGCCAAGCTTGGCCGGGCTACACCTTC	CASSQAWPGYTF
.	TRBJ2-1	TRBV19	TRBD2	TGTGCCAGTAGTGTAACTAGCGGGGGGTACAATGAGCAGTTCTTC	CASSVTSGGYNEQFF
once	TRBJ2-7	TRBV6-2/TRBV6-3	TRBD1	TGTGCCAGCAGTTCACCGGACAGGGACTACGAGCAGTACTTC	CASSSPDRDYEQYF
.	TRBJ1-6	TRBV6-5	.	TGTGCCAGCAGTCCAGGGTTCGATAATTCACCCCTCCACTTT	CASSPGFDNSPLHF
.	TRBJ2-5	TRBV28	.	TGTGCCAGCACCTTCCCGGGGAAAGAGACCCAGTACTTC	CASTFPGKETQYF
.	TRBJ1-1	TRBV24-1	TRBD1	TGTGCCACCAGTCGGCAGGGGGACACTGAAGCTTTCTTT	CATSRQGDTEAFF
.	TRBJ2-3	TRBV5-6	.	TGTGCCAGCAGCTTGGCGGTCCTAGCGCCCACAGATACGCAGTATTTT	CASSLAVLAPTDTQYF
.	TRBJ2-5	TRBV4-3	TRBD2	TGCGCCAGCAGCCAAGGCGGTAGCGGGATTAAAGAGACCCAGTACTTC	CASSQGGSGIKETQYF
.	TRBJ2-2	TRBV15	.	TGTGCCACCAGGGGGAGCGCGAACACCGGGGAGCTGTTTTTT	CATRGSANTGELFF
.	TRBJ1-3	TRBV6-2/TRBV6-3	.	TGTGCCAGCAGCCCCCCGGGAACCCTTTTACGCTCTGGAAACACCATATATTTT	CASSPPGTLLRSGNTIYF
.	TRBJ1-4	TRBV10-3	.	TGTGCCATCAGTAGCAGACTACAGGGAGAGGGTGAAAAACTGTTTTTT	CAISSRLQGEGEKLFF
.	TRBJ1-3	TRBV9	.	TGTGCCAGCAGCGCCGACAGGCGTAACTCTGGAAACACCATATATTTT	CASSADRRNSGNTIYF
medium-sized	TRBJ2-7	TRBV5-1	TRBD2	TGCGCCAGCAGCACCGCGGCGACTAGCGGGAGTAGGGGGCAGTACTTC	CASSTAATSGSRGQYF
few	TRBJ2-1	TRBV5-1	.	TGCGCCAGCAGCCTGGGCACAAATGAGCAGTTCTTC	CASSLGTNEQFF
.	TRBJ2-3	TRBV18	TRBD2	TGTGCCAGCTCACAAGGACTAGCGGCTAGCACAGATACGCAGTATTTT	CASSQGLAASTDTQYF
.	TRBJ2-1	TRBV6-5	.	TGTGCCAGCAGTAACGAACAGGGAAGGCAGTTCTTC	CASSNEQGRQFF